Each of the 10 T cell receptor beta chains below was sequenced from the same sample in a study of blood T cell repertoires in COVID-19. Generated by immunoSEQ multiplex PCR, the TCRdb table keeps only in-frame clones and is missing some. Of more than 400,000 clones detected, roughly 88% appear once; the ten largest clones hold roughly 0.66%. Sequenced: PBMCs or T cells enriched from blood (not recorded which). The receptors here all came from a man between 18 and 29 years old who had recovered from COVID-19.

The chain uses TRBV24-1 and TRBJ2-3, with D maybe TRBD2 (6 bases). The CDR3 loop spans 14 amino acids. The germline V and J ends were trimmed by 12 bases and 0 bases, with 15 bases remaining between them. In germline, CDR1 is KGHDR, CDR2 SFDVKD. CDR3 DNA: TGTGCCTCGTCGCCCGGGACTAGCACAGATACGCAGTATTTT. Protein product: CASSPGTSTDTQYF.

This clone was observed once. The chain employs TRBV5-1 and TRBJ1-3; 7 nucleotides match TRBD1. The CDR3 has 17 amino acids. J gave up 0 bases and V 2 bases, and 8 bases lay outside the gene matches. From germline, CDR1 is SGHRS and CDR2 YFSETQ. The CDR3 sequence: CASSLGGSKTSGNTIYF. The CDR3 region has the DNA TGCGCCAGCAGCTTAGGGGGCAGTAAGACCTCTGGAAACACCATATATTTT.

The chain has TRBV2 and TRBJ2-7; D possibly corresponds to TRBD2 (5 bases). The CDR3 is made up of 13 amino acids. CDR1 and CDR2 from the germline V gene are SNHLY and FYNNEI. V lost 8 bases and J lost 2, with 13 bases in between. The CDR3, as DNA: TGTGCCAGCCCCGGGATTCCAGCCTACGAGCAGTACTTC. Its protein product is CASPGIPAYEQYF.

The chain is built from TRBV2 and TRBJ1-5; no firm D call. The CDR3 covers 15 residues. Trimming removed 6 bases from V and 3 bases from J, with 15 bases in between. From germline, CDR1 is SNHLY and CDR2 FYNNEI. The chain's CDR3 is CASRRTASNNQPQHF. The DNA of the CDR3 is TGTGCCAGCAGGCGGACTGCCAGTAACAATCAGCCCCAGCATTTT.

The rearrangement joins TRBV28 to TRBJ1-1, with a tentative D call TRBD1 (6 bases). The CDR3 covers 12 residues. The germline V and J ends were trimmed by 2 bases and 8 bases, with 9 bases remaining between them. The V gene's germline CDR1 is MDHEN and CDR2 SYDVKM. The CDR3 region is CASSLGQYEAFF. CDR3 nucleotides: TGTGCCAGCAGTTTAGGACAGTACGAAGCTTTCTTT.

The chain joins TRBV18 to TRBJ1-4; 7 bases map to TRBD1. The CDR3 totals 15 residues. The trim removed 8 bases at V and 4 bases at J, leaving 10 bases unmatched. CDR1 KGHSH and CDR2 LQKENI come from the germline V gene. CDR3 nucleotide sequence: TGTGCCAGCCTTGCCGCGCAGGGGGTTAATGAAAAACTGTTTTTT. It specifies CASLAAQGVNEKLFF.

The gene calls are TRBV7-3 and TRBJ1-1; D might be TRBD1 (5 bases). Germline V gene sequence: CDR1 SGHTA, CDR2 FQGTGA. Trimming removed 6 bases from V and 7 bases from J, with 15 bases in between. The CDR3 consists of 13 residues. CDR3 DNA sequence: TGTGCCAGCAGTTTGCAGGGTGCGGATGAAGCTTTCTTT. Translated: CASSLQGADEAFF.

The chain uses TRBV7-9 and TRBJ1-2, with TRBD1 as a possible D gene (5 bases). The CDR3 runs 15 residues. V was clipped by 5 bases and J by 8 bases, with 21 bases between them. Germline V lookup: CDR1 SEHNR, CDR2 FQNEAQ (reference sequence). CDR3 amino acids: CASSPSGGRIGGYTF. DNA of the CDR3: TGTGCCAGCAGCCCCAGTGGGGGGAGGATAGGCGGCTACACCTTC.

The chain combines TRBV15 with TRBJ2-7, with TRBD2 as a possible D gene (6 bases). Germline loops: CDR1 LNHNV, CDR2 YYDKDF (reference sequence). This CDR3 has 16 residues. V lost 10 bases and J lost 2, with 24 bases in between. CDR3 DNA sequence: TGTGCCAGATTTGGGGACTCAGGGACGAAGACCTACGAGCAGTACTTC. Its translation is CARFGDSGTKTYEQYF. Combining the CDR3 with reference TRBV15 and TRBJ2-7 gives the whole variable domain DAMVIQNPRYQVTQFGKPVTLSCSQTLNHNVMYWYQQKSSQAPKLLFHYYDKDFNNEADTPDNFQSRRPNTSFCFLDIRSPGLGDTAMYLCARFGDSGTKTYEQYFGPGTRLTVT.

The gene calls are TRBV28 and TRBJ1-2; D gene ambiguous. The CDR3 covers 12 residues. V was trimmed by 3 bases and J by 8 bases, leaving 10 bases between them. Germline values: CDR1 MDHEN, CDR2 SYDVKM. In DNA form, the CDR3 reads TGTGCCAGCAGTTTGCGGGGTCGGGGCTACACCTTC. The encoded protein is CASSLRGRGYTF.